These 20 T cell receptor beta chains were sequenced from one sample in a study of TIL therapy for anti-PD-1-resistant metastatic lung cancer. Described time point: pre-treatment sample, taken before nivolumab and TIL therapy. Most excised metastases sampled were pleural nodules or supraclavicular lymph nodes. The immunoSEQ assay was v3. This table comes from immunoSEQ multiplex PCR, and its TCRdb copy is limited to in-frame clones, with some not included. Found here are 5,000 to 8,000 clones, roughly 60% of them singletons; the top ten hold around 6%. The specimen comprised tumor tissue, sampled at baseline. Every receptor here comes from a person between 25 and 79 years old with non-small cell lung cancer.

The chain recombines TRBV11-2 with TRBJ1-1, with D unresolved. Looked up from germline, CDR1 is SGHAT and CDR2 is FQNNGV. The CDR3 sequence is 14 residues long. Between the trimmed V and J ends, which lost 3 bases and 0 bases, there was a span of 8 bases. CDR3 loop: CASSFEQMNTEAFF. The DNA for the CDR3 is TGTGCCAGCAGCTTTGAACAGATGAACACTGAAGCTTTCTTT.

This clone was recorded once. The chain is built from TRBV30 and TRBJ1-2, with unresolved D. This CDR3 contains 12 residues. The ends were cut back, 1 base at V and 5 bases at J, with 8 bases in the middle. In germline, CDR1 is GTSNPN, CDR2 SVGIG (reference sequence). This CDR3 reads CAWSAGIYGYTF. The DNA of the CDR3 is TGTGCCTGGAGTGCGGGAATTTATGGCTACACCTTC.

V is TRBV27 and J is TRBJ2-7; 12 bases are shared with TRBD2. This CDR3 comprises 16 residues. The J segment lost 0 bases and the V segment lost 8 bases, leaving 8 bases of the junction unmatched. Germline assignment: CDR1 MNHEY and CDR2 SMNVEV (reference sequence). DNA for the CDR3: TGTGCCAGCCGCCGCCTGACTAGCGGGAGCTCCTACGAGCAGTACTTC. It encodes CASRRLTSGSSYEQYF.

This clone has just a few counts. The J gene is TRBJ1-2, the V gene TRBV9; maybe TRBD1 (6 bases). Between the trimmed V and J ends, which lost 0 bases and 3 bases, there was a span of 9 bases. The CDR3 sequence is 14 residues long. Looked up from germline, CDR1 is SGDLS and CDR2 is YYNGEE. The chain's CDR3 is CASSVAGVDYGYTF. CDR3 nucleotides: TGTGCCAGCAGCGTAGCAGGGGTGGACTATGGCTACACCTTC.

V and J are TRBV7-2 and TRBJ2-3, with 9 positions matching TRBD2. This CDR3 spans 16 amino acids. Germline CDR1 SGHTA, CDR2 FQGNSA. Trimming took 3 bases from V and 2 from J; bases not matched to a gene: 6. Here the CDR3 reads CASSFGTSGSTDTQYF. DNA for the CDR3: TGTGCCAGCAGCTTTGGAACTAGCGGGTCCACAGATACGCAGTATTTT.

The genes are TRBV2 and TRBJ2-7, with D unclear. CDR1 and CDR2 (germline): SNHLY, FYNNEI. This CDR3 is 13 amino acids long. The V end lost 4 bases, the J end lost 5 bases, and 12 bases lay between the germline ends. CDR3 nucleotides: TGTGCCAGCAGTGTGATGGGTGGGGACGAGCAGTACTTC. This encodes CASSVMGGDEQYF.

The chain is built from TRBV24-1 and TRBJ1-1, with D unclear. V was cut by 5 bases and J by 8 bases, with 11 bases left in between. The germline CDR1 and CDR2 sequences are KGHDR and SFDVKD. This CDR3 spans 12 amino acids. The CDR3 bases are TGTGCCACCAGTGGGGCAGGCCGGGAAGCTTTCTTT. It yields the protein CATSGAGREAFF.

This clone counts as large. The chain uses TRBV7-2 and TRBJ1-1, with D unresolved. The V gene's germline CDR1 is SGHTA and CDR2 FQGNSA. Trimming removed 2 bases from V and 0 bases from J, with 13 bases in between. This CDR3 has 16 residues. In DNA, the CDR3 is TGTGCCAGCAGCTTATTCTTCGGAGGAATGAACACTGAAGCTTTCTTT. Protein product: CASSLFFGGMNTEAFF.

This chain links TRBV19 with TRBJ2-1; D remains ambiguous. The CDR3 sequence is 13 residues long. CDR1 is LNHDA and CDR2 is SQIVND in the germline V gene (reference sequence). Deletions cut 3 bases from V and 7 bases from J, with 10 bases between. This CDR3 is CASSITGLNEQFF. The CDR3 DNA sequence: TGTGCCAGTAGTATTACCGGTCTTAATGAGCAGTTCTTC.

In its sample, this clone was seen a few times. The CDR3 loop reads CASSSGARGELFF. The CDR3 nucleotides read TGTGCCAGCAGTTCGGGAGCCCGAGGGGAGCTGTTTTTT. This chain joins TRBV7-8 and TRBJ2-2, with D tentatively TRBD2 (6 bases). V was clipped by 6 bases and J by 8 bases, with 13 bases between them. This CDR3 has 13 residues. Germline assignment: CDR1 SGHVS and CDR2 FQNEAQ.

The J gene is TRBJ1-2, the V gene TRBV9; tentative D call: TRBD1 (5 bases). The CDR3 contains 15 residues. Germline V lookup: CDR1 SGDLS, CDR2 YYNGEE. Trimming took 1 base from V and 6 from J, leaving 16 bases between them. The CDR3 spells CASSVYGAGVNGYTF. DNA of the CDR3: TGTGCCAGCAGCGTATATGGGGCCGGAGTAAATGGCTACACCTTC.

The V and J genes are TRBV3-1 (or the pseudogene TRBV3-2) and TRBJ2-5; D is unclear. V was shortened by 2 bases and J by 5 bases, with 6 bases between the two germline ends. In germline, CDR1 is LGHDT, CDR2 YNNKEL (reference sequence). This CDR3 is built from 12 residues. CDR3 sequence: CASSQRVETQYF. The CDR3 DNA is TGTGCCAGCAGCCAAAGGGTGGAGACCCAGTACTTC.

The chain employs TRBV29-1 and TRBJ2-5; D gene uncertain. The CDR3 has 13 amino acids. With 7 bases removed from V and 6 bases from J, the gap between germline ends came to 18 bases. Germline loops: CDR1 SQVTM, CDR2 ANQGSEA. The CDR3 loop is CSGSSSAGKTQYF. DNA for the CDR3: TGCAGCGGGAGCTCGAGCGCTGGGAAGACCCAGTACTTC.

V usage is TRBV14 and J usage is TRBJ2-3; D is perhaps TRBD2 (6 bases). CDR1 is SGHDN and CDR2 is FVKESK in the germline V gene. The V end was cut by 1 base, the J end by 9 bases, with 11 bases between. This CDR3 has 13 amino acids. The CDR3 region has the DNA TGTGCCAGCAGCCAAGTTGGGGGGTCGACGCAGTATTTT. Translated: CASSQVGGSTQYF.

V usage is TRBV28 and J usage is TRBJ1-5; 8 bases fit TRBD1. Unmatched junction bases numbered 9, after V lost 3 bases and J lost 2 bases. The CDR3 length is 17 residues. CDR1 is MDHEN and CDR2 is SYDVKM in the germline V gene. The CDR3 nucleotides are TGTGCCAGCAGTTTGGAACAGGGGGTCCCCGGCAATCAGCCCCAGCATTTT. The encoded protein is CASSLEQGVPGNQPQHF. Supplemented by reference TRBV28 and TRBJ1-5, the full variable domain reads DVKVTQSSRYLVKRTGEKVFLECVQDMDHENMFWYRQDPGLGLRLIYFSYDVKMKEKGDIPEGYSVSREKKERFSLILESASTNQTSMYLCASSLEQGVPGNQPQHFGDGTRLSIL.

The rearrangement joins TRBV27 to TRBJ1-2, with 12 bases lining up with TRBD1. Germline trimming cut 6 bases from V and 4 bases from J; bases unmatched to any gene: 9. From germline, CDR1 is MNHEY and CDR2 SMNVEV (reference sequence). The length of the CDR3 is 16 residues. CDR3 coding DNA: TGTGCCAGCAGCCCGACCGGGACAGGGGGCTCCTATGGCTACACCTTC. Translation: CASSPTGTGGSYGYTF.

The chain is built from TRBV6-1 and TRBJ2-3; TRBD2 aligns across 10 bases. This CDR3 spans 15 amino acids. The V gene end was trimmed by 0 bases and the J gene end by 4 bases; junction bases not matched to a gene: 1. The germline V gene encodes CDR1 MNHNS and CDR2 SASEGT. This chain's CDR3 is CASSEASGGPDTQYF. The CDR3 DNA reads as TGTGCCAGCAGTGAAGCTAGCGGGGGGCCAGATACGCAGTATTTT.

V usage is TRBV5-6 and J usage is TRBJ2-7, with 7 bases fitting TRBD1. V lost 7 bases, J lost 0 bases, and 22 bases stayed unmatched. The CDR3 is made up of 19 amino acids. The germline gives CDR1 SGHDT, CDR2 YYEEEE. CDR3 DNA sequence: TGTGCCAGCCGAGGTCCCCGGGACAGTGATATCTCGAGCTCCTACGAGCAGTACTTC. Its translation is CASRGPRDSDISSSYEQYF.

The rearrangement links TRBV11-2 to TRBJ2-5, with TRBD2 identical over 9 bases. The CDR3 is 15 residues long. J lost 1 base, V lost 1 base, and 1 base had no gene match. The V gene's germline CDR1 is SGHAT and CDR2 FQNNGV. CDR3 amino acids: CASSLGGLAQETQYF. As DNA, the CDR3 is TGTGCCAGCAGCTTAGGGGGACTAGCCCAAGAGACCCAGTACTTC.

V usage is TRBV27 and J usage is TRBJ2-1; no reliable D call. Trimming removed 6 bases from V and 5 bases from J, with 14 bases in between. The germline V gene encodes CDR1 MNHEY and CDR2 SMNVEV (reference sequence). This CDR3 is built from 14 residues. As DNA, the CDR3 is TGTGCCAGCAGCCGCTATGGAACCCACAATGAGCAGTTCTTC. Its protein is CASSRYGTHNEQFF.